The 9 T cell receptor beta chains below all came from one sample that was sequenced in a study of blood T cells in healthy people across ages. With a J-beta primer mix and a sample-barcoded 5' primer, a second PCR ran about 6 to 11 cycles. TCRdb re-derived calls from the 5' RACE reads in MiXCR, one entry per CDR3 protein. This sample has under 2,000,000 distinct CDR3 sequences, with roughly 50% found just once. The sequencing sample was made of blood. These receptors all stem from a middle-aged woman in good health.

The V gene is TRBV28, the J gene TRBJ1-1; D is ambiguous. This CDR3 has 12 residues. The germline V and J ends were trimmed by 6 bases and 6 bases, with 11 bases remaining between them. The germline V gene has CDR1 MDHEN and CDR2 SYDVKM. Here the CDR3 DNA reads TGTGCCAGCAGCACCGGACGGCCTGAAGCTTTCTTT. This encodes CASSTGRPEAFF.

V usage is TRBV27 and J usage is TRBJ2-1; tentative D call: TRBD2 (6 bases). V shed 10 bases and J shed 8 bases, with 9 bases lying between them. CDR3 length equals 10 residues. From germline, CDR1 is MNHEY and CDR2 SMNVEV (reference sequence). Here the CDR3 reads CATWGDEQFF. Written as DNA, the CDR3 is TGTGCCACTTGGGGGGATGAGCAGTTCTTC.

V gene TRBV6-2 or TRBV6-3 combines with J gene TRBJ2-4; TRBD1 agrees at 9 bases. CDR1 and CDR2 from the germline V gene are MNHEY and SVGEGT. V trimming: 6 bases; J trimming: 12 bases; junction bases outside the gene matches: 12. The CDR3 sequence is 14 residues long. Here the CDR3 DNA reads TGTGCCAGCAGGCCACAGGGGGCGAAATACACTCAGTACTTC. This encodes CASRPQGAKYTQYF.

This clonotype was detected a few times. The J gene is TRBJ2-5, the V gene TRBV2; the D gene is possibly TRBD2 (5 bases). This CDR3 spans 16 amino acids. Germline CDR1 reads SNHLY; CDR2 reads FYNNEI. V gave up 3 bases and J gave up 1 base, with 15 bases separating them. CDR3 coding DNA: TGTGCCAGCAGTGAGGGTAGCTGGGAGTTCCAAGAGACCCAGTACTTC. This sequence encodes CASSEGSWEFQETQYF.

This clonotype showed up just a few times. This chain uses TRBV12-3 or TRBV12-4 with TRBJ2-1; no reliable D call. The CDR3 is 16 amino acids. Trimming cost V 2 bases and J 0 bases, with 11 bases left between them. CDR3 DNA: TGTGCCAGCAGTTTAATTGGGTCAGCCTCCTACAATGAGCAGTTCTTC. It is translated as CASSLIGSASYNEQFF.

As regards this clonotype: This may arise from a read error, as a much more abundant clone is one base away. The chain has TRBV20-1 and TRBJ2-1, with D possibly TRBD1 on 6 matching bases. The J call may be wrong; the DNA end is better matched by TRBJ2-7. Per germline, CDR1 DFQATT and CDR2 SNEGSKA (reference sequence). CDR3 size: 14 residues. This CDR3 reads CSARRGSSYNEQYF. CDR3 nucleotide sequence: TGCAGTGCTAGAAGGGGGAGCTCCTACAATGAGCAGTACTTC.

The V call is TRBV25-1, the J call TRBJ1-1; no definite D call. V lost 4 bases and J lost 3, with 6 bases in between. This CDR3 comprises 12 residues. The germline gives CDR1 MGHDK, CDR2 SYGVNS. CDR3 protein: CASSVGYTEAFF. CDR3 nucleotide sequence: TGTGCCAGCAGTGTGGGGTACACTGAAGCTTTCTTT.

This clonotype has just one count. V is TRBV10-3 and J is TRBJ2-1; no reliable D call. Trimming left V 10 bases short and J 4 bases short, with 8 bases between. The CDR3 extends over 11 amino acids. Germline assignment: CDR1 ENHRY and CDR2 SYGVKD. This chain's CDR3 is CATSVYNEQFF. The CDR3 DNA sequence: TGTGCCACCTCCGTATACAATGAGCAGTTCTTC.

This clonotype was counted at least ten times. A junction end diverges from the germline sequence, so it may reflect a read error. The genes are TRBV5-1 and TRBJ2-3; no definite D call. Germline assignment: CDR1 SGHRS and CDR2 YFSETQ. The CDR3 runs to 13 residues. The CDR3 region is CASSPGRTDTQYF. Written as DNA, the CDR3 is TGTGCCAGCAGCCCCGGGCGGACAGATACGCAGTATTTT. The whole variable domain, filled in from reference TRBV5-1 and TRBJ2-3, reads KAGVTQTPRYLIKTRGQQVTLSCSPISGHRSVSWYQQTPGQGLQFLFEYFSETQRNKGNFPGRFSGRQFSNSRSEMNVSTLELGDSALYLCASSPGRTDTQYFGPGTRLTVL.